This T cell receptor beta chain was captured by sequencing in a study of blood T cells in healthy people across ages (dated by TCRdb to about 2015). Regarding the research as a whole: In model experiments, template switching captured roughly one uniquely barcoded TCR beta cDNA molecule for every two T cells. Four age groups were formed from the donors: young (average approximately 15 years), middle-aged (around 39), aged (under 70) and long-lived (about 75). To track age-related changes in TCR beta repertoire diversity, the study relied on deep sequencing normalized with unique cDNA molecular identifiers. For two donors (one aged 18 to 29 and one aged 80 or older), the study analyzed two additional independent replicas of 1 million unique cDNA reads from the same blood draw. Donors of different ages were randomly distributed across sequencing lanes to avoid experimental bias. Broad study findings and their caveats: Estimates of total diversity from one million sequenced T cells were regarded as lower bounds and underestimates. Because the CMV infection status of the donors was unknown, age-related changes in expanded clonotypes may potentially have been confounded. Observed TCR beta diversity per million T cells fell roughly linearly with age, and a significant reduction was already apparent by age about 38. The long-lived group showed more naive CD4+ T cells, fewer expanded clones and increased TCR diversity than the aged group, suggesting age selection. Observed TCR beta diversity correlated strongly with the percentage of naive T cells measured by flow cytometry. Bulk unsorted PBMC profiling prevented conclusive comparison of naive and antigen-experienced compartments.

Worth noting for this clonotype: It has no known antigen specificity. No base qualities exist here, and no much larger clone lies one base off it.

Libraries were constructed by 5' RACE. Sequencing used an Illumina HiSeq 2500. A second PCR of roughly 7 to 11 cycles was performed with a sample-barcoded 5' primer and a J-beta primer mix. Each TCR beta cDNA molecule received a unique molecular identifier from a template-switch 5' adaptor carrying 12 random nucleotides. Each sample yielded at least 2.5 million CDR3-containing paired-end reads. All of the RNA was converted into first-strand cDNA using the Mint cDNA synthesis kit, with a TRBC-specific oligonucleotide serving as the primer. Following uracil-DNA glycosylase treatment, a first 18-cycle PCR with universal primers M1SS and BC2_uni_R was performed on all cDNA. In the source study's methods: Normalization of each sample was performed by random selection of 1 million high-quality reads, each carrying a distinct molecular identifier. Instead of being binned into consensus sequences, reads that shared molecular identifiers were thrown out. MiTCR, run with a Q25 quality threshold and the strictest error-elimination algorithm, handled CDR3 identification, clonotype clustering and error correction. A nonparametric unseen species model with Euler transformation was used to estimate a lower bound on total TCR beta diversity. TCRdb handled the public reads itself, with Q25 trimming in fastp and clone calling in MiXCR, and kept productive beta chains. Identical CDR3 protein sequences are pooled into one entry, listed with their most common genes and DNA. The V and J calls shown here were made by TCRdb, not taken from the authors' results. This sample holds about 970,000 distinct CDR3 sequences; about 53% were observed only once. The top ten constitute 20% to 25% of the sample.

The donors were roughly 40 Caucasian individuals from Russia, aged about 6 to 100 years, who were systemically healthy. Ten milliliters of peripheral blood were drawn from each donor into EDTA-treated Vacutainer tubes. Ficoll-Paque density-gradient centrifugation was used to isolate PBMCs, with at least 7 million obtained per sample. Trizol reagent was used to extract total RNA from PBMCs, with at least 6 micrograms per sample. Naive CD45RAhigh/CD27high T cell percentages were measured by flow cytometry on a PBMC aliquot from every donor. The sample was blood. This TCR came from a woman aged 60-75 years in good health.

The bases read TGTGCCAGCAGTCGACTAGCGGGAGGGCCGACAGATACGCAGTATTTT. This is translated as CASSRLAGGPTDTQYF. The rearrangement combines TRBV6-5 with TRBJ2-3; 14 middle bases align to TRBD2. V is pruned by 5 bases and J by 3 bases, leaving 4 bases of the junction without a gene match. The CDR3 sequence holds 16 residues, the cysteine and phenylalanine included. Only the CDR3 portion is preserved as DNA: 48 bases, with reading frame beginning at the first base. CDR1 MNHEY and CDR2 SVGAGI are derived from the germline V gene.